These 5 T cell receptor beta chains share one sample of origin, sequenced in a study of OX40 agonist ivuxolimab in advanced cancers. TCRdb keeps only in-frame clones here, not all; method: immunoSEQ multiplex PCR. The table records just over 40,000 clones, 87% of them present only once. Here the sequenced sample was CD4+ or CD8+ T cells sorted from blood, taken in a trial of the OX40 agonist ivuxolimab. All receptors derive from an adult with an advanced solid tumor such as melanoma, head and neck, liver or kidney cancer.

This clone was detected only once. The chain recombines TRBV6-5 with TRBJ2-1; a possible D gene is TRBD1 (5 bases). V was shortened by 1 base and J by 8 bases, with 9 bases between the two germline ends. Germline-derived CDR1 and CDR2 are MNHEY and SVGAGI. This CDR3 is built from 13 residues. The CDR3 DNA is TGTGCCAGCAGTTACTTAACGACAGATGAGCAGTTCTTC. This sequence encodes CASSYLTTDEQFF.

This chain links TRBV14 with TRBJ2-1; tentative D call: TRBD1 (5 bases). Germline CDR1 and CDR2: SGHDN and FVKESK. Trimming removed 0 bases at V and 10 bases at J, with 10 bases between. CDR3 length: 13 residues. CDR3 DNA: TGTGCCAGCAGCCAAGATCTAAGGGGCGAGCAGTTCTTC. It yields the protein CASSQDLRGEQFF.

The rearrangement links TRBV28 to TRBJ1-2; no clear D. Deletions cut 2 bases from V and 5 bases from J, with 12 bases between. The CDR3 totals 14 residues. CDR1 MDHEN and CDR2 SYDVKM come from the germline V gene. The CDR3 DNA follows: TGTGCCAGCAGTTTACCCTACCCTGTATATGGCTACACCTTC. Translating it yields CASSLPYPVYGYTF.

The chain recombines TRBV18 with TRBJ2-5, with 8 nucleotides matching TRBD1. The CDR3 sequence is 17 residues long. Germline CDR1 KGHSH, CDR2 LQKENI. After removal of 2 bases from V and 5 bases from J, the junction contained 13 bases not matched to a gene. As DNA, the CDR3 is TGTGCCAGCTCACCATCGGGGACAGGTGGGCTAGGGGAGACCCAGTACTTC. Residues: CASSPSGTGGLGETQYF. Looking up the rest from reference TRBV18 and TRBJ2-5 gives the full variable domain: NAGVMQNPRHLVRRRGQEARLRCSPMKGHSHVYWYRQLPEEGLKFMVYLQKENIIDESGMPKERFSAEFPKEGPSILRIQQVVRGDSAAYFCASSPSGTGGLGETQYFGPGTRLLVL.

The J gene is TRBJ2-3, the V gene TRBV6-5; 10 nucleotides match TRBD2. Germline assignment: CDR1 MNHEY and CDR2 SVGAGI. The CDR3 spans 15 residues. V shed 8 bases, J shed 3 bases, and the junction held 8 bases outside the gene matches. CDR3 in amino acids: CASSEGLARTDTQYF. The DNA for the CDR3 is TGTGCCAGCTCTGAGGGACTAGCGAGGACAGATACGCAGTATTTT.